Included here is one T cell receptor (beta chain) sequence, with context. Its target is not known. Unique molecular identifiers were present in the TCR beta cDNA libraries. Each CDR3 protein gets one entry after TCRdb re-called the PCR reads with MiXCR. The sample yields about 430,000 distinct CDR3 sequences, 30% to 45% seen once. The sample belongs to a study of post-analysis software for immune sequencing data. Study-wide background: Multiple sclerosis in the patients followed relapsing-remitting, secondary progressive and progressive-relapsing courses.

The germline V gene encodes CDR1 MDHEN and CDR2 SYDVKM. This CDR3 region has 12 residues. The V end lost 7 bases, the J end lost 7 bases, and 14 bases lay between the germline ends. Study results and caveats: Patients showed TRBV5-6, TRBV5-1 and TRBV20-1 among five TRBV segments more frequent than in controls. Same-batch preparations were strongly co-clustered by F measure.

The sequencing sample was made of blood. V is TRBV28 and J is TRBJ2-7; TRBD1 is a possible D gene (5 bases). The receptor was isolated from a girl aged 2 to 9 with multiple sclerosis. CDR3 coding DNA: TGTGCCAGCACCCAGGGTTTCGGGGAGCAGTACTTC. It codes for CASTQGFGEQYF.